This entry lists 9 T cell receptor beta chains sequenced from one sample in a study of TIL therapy for anti-PD-1-resistant metastatic lung cancer. Sequencing used immunoSEQ v3. The method was immunoSEQ multiplex PCR; TCRdb's version includes in-frame clones alone and lacks a portion of them. Among some 16,000 clones listed, around 70% were seen once. Time point noted: pre-treatment sample, taken before nivolumab and TIL therapy. The sequencing here drew on blood, taken at baseline. Receptors were obtained from a person between 30 and 80 years old with non-small cell lung cancer.

The chain employs TRBV7-2 and TRBJ2-5, with TRBD2 identical over 8 bases. This CDR3 is 16 amino acids long. The V gene's germline CDR1 is SGHTA and CDR2 FQGNSA. Trimming removed 5 bases from V and 1 base from J; junction bases left unmatched: 9. CDR3 DNA: TGTGCCAGCAGCCCTAACGGGCGGGGGGTCCAAGAGACCCAGTACTTC. Translating it yields CASSPNGRGVQETQYF. The complete variable domain, with remaining parts taken from reference TRBV7-2 and TRBJ2-5, reads GAGVSQSPSNKVTEKGKDVELRCDPISGHTALYWYRQSLGQGLEFLIYFQGNSAPDKSGLPSDRFSAERTGGSVSTLTIQRTQQEDSAVYLCASSPNGRGVQETQYFGPGTRLLVL.

This chain connects TRBV2 to TRBJ2-5, with D unclear. This CDR3 spans 12 amino acids. Germline V lookup: CDR1 SNHLY, CDR2 FYNNEI. Trimming took off 4 bases at V and 7 bases at J, with 10 bases between the two ends. The CDR3 region has the DNA TGTGCCAGCAGTGGGGCATGGGGGACCCAGTACTTC. Encoded protein: CASSGAWGTQYF.

This clone was observed a single time. This sequence joins TRBV27 and TRBJ2-1; 12 nucleotides match TRBD2. Germline lookup yields CDR1 MNHEY and CDR2 SMNVEV (reference sequence). The CDR3 has 17 residues. Losses at the gene ends were 3 bases for V and 4 bases for J; bases not matched to a gene: 7. CDR3 residues: CASSFLLAGGRYNEQFF. CDR3 bases: TGTGCCAGCAGTTTCCTCCTAGCGGGGGGGCGATACAATGAGCAGTTCTTC.

V gene TRBV30 combines with J gene TRBJ1-2, with 12 bases matching TRBD1. Per the germline V gene, CDR1 is GTSNPN and CDR2 is SVGIG (reference sequence). V shed 2 bases and J 4 bases; nucleotides not matched to a gene: 14. CDR3 size: 18 residues. DNA for the CDR3: TGTGCCTGGAGTCCCTGGGGACAGGGGGCAATAATTACCTATGGCTACACCTTC. Translation: CAWSPWGQGAIITYGYTF.

The genes are TRBV10-3 and TRBJ2-7; TRBD2 matches at 8 bases. Per the germline V gene, CDR1 is ENHRY and CDR2 is SYGVKD. J gave up 5 bases and V 2 bases, and 5 bases lay outside the gene matches. This CDR3 spans 14 amino acids. The CDR3 region is CAISERGRIHEQYF. CDR3 sequence (DNA): TGTGCCATCAGTGAGCGCGGGAGGATCCACGAGCAGTACTTC.

The chain links TRBV4-3 to TRBJ2-3; 15 bases align to TRBD2. The CDR3 runs 19 residues. V was clipped by 4 bases and J by 2 bases; unmatched bases: 10. Germline CDR1 is LGHNA and CDR2 is YSLEER. Here the CDR3 reads CASSLLPGTSGGSTDTQYF. DNA for the CDR3: TGCGCCAGCAGCCTCCTCCCCGGGACTAGCGGGGGGTCCACAGATACGCAGTATTTT.

V usage is TRBV10-3 and J usage is TRBJ2-1; 7 bases are shared with TRBD2. Per germline, CDR1 ENHRY and CDR2 SYGVKD. The CDR3 spans 12 residues. V trimming: 6 bases; J trimming: 6 bases; junction bases outside the gene matches: 2. This CDR3 is CAISGLVNEQFF. The CDR3 bases are TGTGCCATCAGCGGACTAGTCAATGAGCAGTTCTTC.

The rearrangement joins TRBV5-4 to TRBJ1-6; D gene ambiguous. CDR3 length: 12 residues. Trimming removed 5 bases at V and 7 bases at J, with 7 bases between. In germline, CDR1 is SGHNT, CDR2 YYREEE (reference sequence). CDR3 sequence: CASSRANSPLHF. The CDR3 DNA reads TGTGCCAGCAGTAGGGCAAATTCACCCCTCCACTTT. The variable domain in full, completed from reference TRBV5-4 and TRBJ1-6, reads ETGVTQSPTHLIKTRGQQVTLRCSSQSGHNTVSWYQQALGQGPQFIFQYYREEENGRGNFPPRFSGLQFPNYSSELNVNALELDDSALYLCASSRANSPLHFGNGTRLTVT.

This clone was seen a few times. The genes are TRBV13 and TRBJ2-5, with TRBD1 matching over 9 bases. J was trimmed by 2 bases and V by 4 bases; bases with no gene match: 8. CDR3 length: 16 residues. CDR1 and CDR2 (germline): PRHDT, FYEKMQ (reference sequence). The DNA of the CDR3 is TGTGCCAGCAGCTCTCTACCGGGACAGGGACAAGAGACCCAGTACTTC. Translation gives CASSSLPGQGQETQYF.